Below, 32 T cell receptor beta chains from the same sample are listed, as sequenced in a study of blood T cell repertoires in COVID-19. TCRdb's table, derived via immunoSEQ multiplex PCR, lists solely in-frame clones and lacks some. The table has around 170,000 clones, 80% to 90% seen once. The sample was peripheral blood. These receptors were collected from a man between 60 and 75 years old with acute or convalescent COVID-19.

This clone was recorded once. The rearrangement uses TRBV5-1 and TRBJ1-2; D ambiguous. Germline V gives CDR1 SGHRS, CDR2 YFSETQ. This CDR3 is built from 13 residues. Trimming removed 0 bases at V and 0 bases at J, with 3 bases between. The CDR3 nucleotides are TGCGCCAGCAGCTTGGGAGCTAACTATGGCTACACCTTC. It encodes CASSLGANYGYTF.

CDR3 DNA: TGTGCCAGCAGCCAAGATCTTTCCGGGGATCCCTCTGGAAACACCATATATTTT. Protein sequence: CASSQDLSGDPSGNTIYF. V is TRBV4-2 and J is TRBJ1-3, with no clear D. The length of the CDR3 is 18 residues. V lost 0 bases, J lost 0 bases, and 15 bases lay in between. From germline, CDR1 is LGHNA and CDR2 YNFKEQ.

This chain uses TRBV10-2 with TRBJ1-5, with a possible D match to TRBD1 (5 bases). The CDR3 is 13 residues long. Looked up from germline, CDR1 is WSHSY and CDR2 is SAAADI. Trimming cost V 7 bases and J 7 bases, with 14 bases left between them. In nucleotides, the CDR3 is TGCGCCAGCACTCCCCTTCCAGGGCAGCCCCAGCATTTT. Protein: CASTPLPGQPQHF.

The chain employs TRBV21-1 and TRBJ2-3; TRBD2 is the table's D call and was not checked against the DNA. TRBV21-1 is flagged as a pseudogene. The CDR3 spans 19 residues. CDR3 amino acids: CASSKGMAWGVGGTDTQYF. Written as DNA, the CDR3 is TGTGCCAGCAGCAAAGGGATGGCGTGGGGAGTTGGTGGCACAGATACGCAGTATTTT.

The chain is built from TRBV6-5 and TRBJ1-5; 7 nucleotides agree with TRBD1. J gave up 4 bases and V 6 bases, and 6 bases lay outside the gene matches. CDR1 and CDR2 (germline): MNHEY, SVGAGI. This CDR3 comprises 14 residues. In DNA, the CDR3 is TGTGCCAGCAGACCGGACAGGCAAAATCAGCCCCAGCATTTT. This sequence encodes CASRPDRQNQPQHF.

This CDR3 reads CASSSLAGGYTGELFF. Here the CDR3 DNA reads TGTGCCAGCAGTTCCTTAGCGGGGGGCTACACCGGGGAGCTGTTTTTT. The V and J genes are TRBV6-2 or TRBV6-3 and TRBJ2-2; 10 nucleotides match TRBD2. Germline CDR1 MNHEY, CDR2 SVGEGT. V was pared by 4 bases and J by 3 bases, with 5 bases of the junction left unmatched. This CDR3 has 16 residues.

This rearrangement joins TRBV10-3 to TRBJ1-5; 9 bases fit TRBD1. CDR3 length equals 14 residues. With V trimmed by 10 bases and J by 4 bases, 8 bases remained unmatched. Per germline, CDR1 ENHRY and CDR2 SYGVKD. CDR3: CATSGTGKNQPQHF. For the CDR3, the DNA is TGTGCCACCTCCGGGACAGGGAAAAATCAGCCCCAGCATTTT.

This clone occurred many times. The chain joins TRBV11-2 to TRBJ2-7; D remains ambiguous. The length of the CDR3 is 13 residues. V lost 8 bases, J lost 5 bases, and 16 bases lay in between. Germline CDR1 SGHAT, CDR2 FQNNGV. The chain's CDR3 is CASHDWMEHEQYF. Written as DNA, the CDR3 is TGTGCCAGCCACGACTGGATGGAGCACGAGCAGTACTTC.

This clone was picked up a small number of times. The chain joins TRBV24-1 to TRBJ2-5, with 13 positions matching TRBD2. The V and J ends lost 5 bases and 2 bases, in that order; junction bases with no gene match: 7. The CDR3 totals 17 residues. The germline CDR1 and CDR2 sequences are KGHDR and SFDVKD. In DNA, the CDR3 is TGTGCCACCAGTGGACTAGCGGGGGGTAGAATTCAAGAGACCCAGTACTTC. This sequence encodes CATSGLAGGRIQETQYF.

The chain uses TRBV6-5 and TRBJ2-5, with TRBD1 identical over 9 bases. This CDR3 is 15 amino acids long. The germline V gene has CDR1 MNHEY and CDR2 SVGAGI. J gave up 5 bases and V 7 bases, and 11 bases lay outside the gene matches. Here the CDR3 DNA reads TGTGCCAGCACCCCGGGGACAGGGCCGAGGGAGACCCAGTACTTC. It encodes CASTPGTGPRETQYF.

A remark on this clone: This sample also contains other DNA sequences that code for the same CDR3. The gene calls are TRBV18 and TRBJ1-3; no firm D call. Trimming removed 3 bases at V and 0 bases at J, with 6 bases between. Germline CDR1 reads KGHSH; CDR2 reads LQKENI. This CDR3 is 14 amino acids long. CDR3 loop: CASSPEFSGNTIYF. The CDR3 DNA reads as TGTGCCAGCTCACCTGAGTTCTCTGGAAACACCATATATTTT.

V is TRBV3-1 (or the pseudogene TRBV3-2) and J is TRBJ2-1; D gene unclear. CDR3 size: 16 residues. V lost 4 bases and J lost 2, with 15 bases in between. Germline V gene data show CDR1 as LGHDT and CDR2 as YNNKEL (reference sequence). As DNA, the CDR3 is TGTGCCAGCAGCCCGTCTATCCGGGTAGCCTACAATGAGCAGTTCTTC. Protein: CASSPSIRVAYNEQFF.

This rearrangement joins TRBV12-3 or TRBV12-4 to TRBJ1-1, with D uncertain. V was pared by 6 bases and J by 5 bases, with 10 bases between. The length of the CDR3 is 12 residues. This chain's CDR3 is CASSRGETEAFF. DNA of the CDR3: TGTGCCAGCAGCCGGGGTGAGACTGAAGCTTTCTTT.

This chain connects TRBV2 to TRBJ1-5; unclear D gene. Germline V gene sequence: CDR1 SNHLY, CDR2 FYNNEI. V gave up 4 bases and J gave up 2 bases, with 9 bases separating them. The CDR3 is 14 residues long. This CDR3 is CASSANYGNQPQHF. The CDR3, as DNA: TGTGCCAGCAGTGCAAACTATGGCAATCAGCCCCAGCATTTT.

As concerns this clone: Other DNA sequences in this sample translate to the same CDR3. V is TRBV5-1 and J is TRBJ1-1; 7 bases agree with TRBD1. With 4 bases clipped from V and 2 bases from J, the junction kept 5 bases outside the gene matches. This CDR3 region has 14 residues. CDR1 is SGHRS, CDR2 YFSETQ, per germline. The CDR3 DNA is TGCGCCAGCAGCCTAGGGACAGTTAACACTGAAGCTTTCTTT. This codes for CASSLGTVNTEAFF.

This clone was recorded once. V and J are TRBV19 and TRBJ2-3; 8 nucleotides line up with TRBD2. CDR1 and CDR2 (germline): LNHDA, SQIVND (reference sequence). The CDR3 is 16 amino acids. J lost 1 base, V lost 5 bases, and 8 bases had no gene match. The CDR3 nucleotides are TGTGCCAGTAGTCTAACCCCAGCGGGGGGCACAGATACGCAGTATTTT. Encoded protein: CASSLTPAGGTDTQYF.

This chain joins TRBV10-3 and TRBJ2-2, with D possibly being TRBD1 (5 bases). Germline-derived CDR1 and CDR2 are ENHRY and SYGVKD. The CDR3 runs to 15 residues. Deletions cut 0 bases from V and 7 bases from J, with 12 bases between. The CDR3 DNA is TGTGCCATCAGTGAGTCAGCAGGGTACAGCGGGGAGCTGTTTTTT. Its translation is CAISESAGYSGELFF.

The CDR3 bases are TGTGCCAGCAGTTTTTCCGGACAGGTTACTTATGGCTACACCTTC. Its translation: CASSFSGQVTYGYTF. The chain combines TRBV28 with TRBJ1-2; 7 nucleotides align to TRBD1. After removal of 3 bases from V and 5 bases from J, the junction contained 9 bases not matched to a gene. The CDR3 loop spans 15 amino acids. The germline CDR1 and CDR2 sequences are MDHEN and SYDVKM.

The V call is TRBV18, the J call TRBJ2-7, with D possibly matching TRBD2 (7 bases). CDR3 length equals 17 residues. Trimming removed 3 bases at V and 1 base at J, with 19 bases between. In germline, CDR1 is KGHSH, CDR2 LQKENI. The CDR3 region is CASSPGGRGISSYEQYF. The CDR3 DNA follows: TGTGCCAGCTCACCCGGGGGGCGGGGGATTTCATCCTACGAGCAGTACTTC.

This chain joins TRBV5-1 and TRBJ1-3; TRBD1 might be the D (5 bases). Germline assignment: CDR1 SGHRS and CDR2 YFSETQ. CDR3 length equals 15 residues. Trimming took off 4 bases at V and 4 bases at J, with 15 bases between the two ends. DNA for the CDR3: TGCGCCAGCAGCGAACTCTGGGGCAAAGGAAACACCATATATTTT. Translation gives CASSELWGKGNTIYF.

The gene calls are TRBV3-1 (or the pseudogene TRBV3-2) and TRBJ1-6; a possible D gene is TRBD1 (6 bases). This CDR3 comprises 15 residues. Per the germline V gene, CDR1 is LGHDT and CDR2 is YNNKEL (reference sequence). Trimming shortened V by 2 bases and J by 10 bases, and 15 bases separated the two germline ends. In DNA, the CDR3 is TGTGCCAGCAGCCAATTCGTGGGGGCAGGATCACCCCTCCACTTT. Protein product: CASSQFVGAGSPLHF.

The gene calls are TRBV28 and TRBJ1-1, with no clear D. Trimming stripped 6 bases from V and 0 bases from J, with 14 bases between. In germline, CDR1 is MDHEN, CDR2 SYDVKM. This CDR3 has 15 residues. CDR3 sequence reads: CASSRTAEVNTEAFF. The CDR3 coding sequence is TGTGCCAGCAGCCGAACGGCGGAGGTGAACACTGAAGCTTTCTTT.

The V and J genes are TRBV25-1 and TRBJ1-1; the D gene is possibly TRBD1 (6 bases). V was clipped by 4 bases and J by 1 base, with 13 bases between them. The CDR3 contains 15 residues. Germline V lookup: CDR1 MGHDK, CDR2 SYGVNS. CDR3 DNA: TGTGCCAGCAGTGGAAGTGGACAGACGAACACTGAAGCTTTCTTT. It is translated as CASSGSGQTNTEAFF.

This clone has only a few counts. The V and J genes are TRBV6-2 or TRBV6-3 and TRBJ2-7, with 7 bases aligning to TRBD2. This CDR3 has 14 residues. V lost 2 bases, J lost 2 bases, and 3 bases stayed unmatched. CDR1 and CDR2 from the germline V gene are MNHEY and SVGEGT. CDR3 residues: CASSYGRGTYEQYF. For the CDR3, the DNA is TGTGCCAGCAGTTACGGGCGGGGGACCTACGAGCAGTACTTC.

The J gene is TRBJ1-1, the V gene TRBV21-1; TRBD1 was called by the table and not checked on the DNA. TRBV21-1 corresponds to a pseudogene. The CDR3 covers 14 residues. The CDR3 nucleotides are TGTGCCAGCGAGCCCGGGACACAAAACACTGAAGCTTTCTTT. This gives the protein CASEPGTQNTEAFF.

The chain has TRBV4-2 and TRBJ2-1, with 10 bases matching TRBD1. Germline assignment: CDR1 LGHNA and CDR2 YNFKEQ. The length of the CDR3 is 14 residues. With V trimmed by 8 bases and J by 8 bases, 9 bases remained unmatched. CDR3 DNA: TGTGCCAGCGGAGACGGACAGGGGGTGGATGAGCAGTTCTTC. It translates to CASGDGQGVDEQFF.

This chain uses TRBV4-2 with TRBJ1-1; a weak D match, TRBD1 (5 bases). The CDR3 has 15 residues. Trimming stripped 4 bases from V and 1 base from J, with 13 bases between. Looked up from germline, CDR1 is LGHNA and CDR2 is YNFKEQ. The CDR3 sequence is CASSPGEATNTEAFF. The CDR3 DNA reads TGTGCCAGCAGCCCGGGGGAGGCTACGAACACTGAAGCTTTCTTT.

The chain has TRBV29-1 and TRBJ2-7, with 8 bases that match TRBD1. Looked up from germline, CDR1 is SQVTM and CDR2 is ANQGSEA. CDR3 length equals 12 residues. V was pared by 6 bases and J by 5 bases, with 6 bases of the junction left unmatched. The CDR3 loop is CSVLRQGNEQYF. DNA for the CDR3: TGCAGCGTGTTAAGACAGGGGAACGAGCAGTACTTC.

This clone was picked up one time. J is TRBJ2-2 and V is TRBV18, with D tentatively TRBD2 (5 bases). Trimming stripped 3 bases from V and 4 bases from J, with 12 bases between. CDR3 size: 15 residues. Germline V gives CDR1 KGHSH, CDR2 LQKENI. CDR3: CASSPRASSTGELFF. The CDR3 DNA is TGTGCCAGCTCACCGAGGGCTAGCAGCACCGGGGAGCTGTTTTTT.

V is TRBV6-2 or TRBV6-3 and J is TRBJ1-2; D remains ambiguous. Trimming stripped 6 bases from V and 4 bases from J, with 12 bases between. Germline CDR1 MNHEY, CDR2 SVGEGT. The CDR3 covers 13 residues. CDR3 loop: CASSLRSIYGYTF. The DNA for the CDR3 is TGTGCCAGCAGCCTGAGGTCTATCTATGGCTACACCTTC.

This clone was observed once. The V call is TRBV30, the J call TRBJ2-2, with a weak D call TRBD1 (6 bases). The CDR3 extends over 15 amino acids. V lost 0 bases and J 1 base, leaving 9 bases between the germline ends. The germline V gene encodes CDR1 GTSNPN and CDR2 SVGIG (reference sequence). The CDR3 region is CAWSVLTGNTGELFF. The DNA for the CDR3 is TGTGCCTGGAGTGTACTGACAGGGAACACCGGGGAGCTGTTTTTT.

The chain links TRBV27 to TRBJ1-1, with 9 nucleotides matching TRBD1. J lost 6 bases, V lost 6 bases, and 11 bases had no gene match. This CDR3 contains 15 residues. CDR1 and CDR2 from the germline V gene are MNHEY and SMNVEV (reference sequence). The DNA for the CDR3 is TGTGCCAGCAGAGATCCCGGGACAGGGCTTCCTGAAGCTTTCTTT. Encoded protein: CASRDPGTGLPEAFF.